These 3 T cell receptor beta chains share one sample of origin, sequenced in a study of blood T cell repertoires in COVID-19. Only in-frame clones appear in the TCRdb table, and some are missing; sequencing was by immunoSEQ multiplex PCR. The repertoire holds fewer than 400,000 clones, with more than 85% as singletons. The sequenced sample was PBMCs or T cells enriched from blood (not recorded which). These receptors came from a woman aged 25 to 39 who had been exposed to COVID-19.

The chain recombines TRBV5-1 with TRBJ2-5; 9 bases map to TRBD2. With V trimmed by 0 bases and J by 5 bases, 8 bases remained unmatched. The CDR3 length is 16 residues. CDR1 is SGHRS and CDR2 is YFSETQ in the germline V gene. In DNA form, the CDR3 reads TGCGCCAGCAGCTTGGTAGGCGGGGGGGCCTTTGAGACCCAGTACTTC. This gives the protein CASSLVGGGAFETQYF.

Worth noting for this clone: One end of the junction varies from germline; a read error may be responsible. The rearrangement links TRBV6-5 to TRBJ1-2; 9 nucleotides align to TRBD1. CDR3 length: 14 amino acids. From germline, CDR1 is MNHEY and CDR2 SVGAGI. CDR3 sequence: CASRLTGGGYGYTF. The CDR3 DNA reads as TGCGCCAGCAGACTAACAGGGGGCGGCTATGGCTACACCTTC.

The CDR3 sequence: CASSEEGGGLAGELFF. In nucleotides, the CDR3 is TGTGCCAGCAGTGAAGAAGGCGGGGGGCTGGCCGGGGAGCTGTTTTTT. The genes are TRBV2 and TRBJ2-2; TRBD2 matches at 8 bases. The J segment lost 6 bases and the V segment lost 1 base, leaving 7 bases of the junction unmatched. Germline values: CDR1 SNHLY, CDR2 FYNNEI. The CDR3 length is 16 residues.